What follows is one T cell receptor (beta chain) and its context. Its antigen is unknown. This sample stems from a study of human T cells and chemical hapten exposure. At the level of the study: Patches that contained 0.01% DPC were applied to the upper back and read at 6 days. Mostly female patients had alopecia areata, totalis or universalis.

TCRdb reprocessed the RACE reads with MiXCR, giving one entry per CDR3 protein. The sample includes around 350,000 distinct CDR3 sequences, 5.5% of them seen just once. This CDR3 is 17 amino acids long. V lost 1 base and J 7 bases, leaving 20 bases between the germline ends. Per germline, CDR1 SEHNR and CDR2 FQNEAQ (reference sequence). Time point specified: pre-sensitization, week 0. The treatment was: therapeutic diphenylcyclopropenone sensitization with weekly scalp DPC. Broader study findings: With regard to DPC sensitization, TCRs above 1 in 1000 frequency did not change. PT1 expanded TCR numbers tracked positively with patch test score.

This chain connects TRBV7-9 to TRBJ1-5; the D gene is possibly TRBD1 (5 bases). This material consisted of whole blood, taken in connection with sensitization to the hapten diphenylcyclopropenone (DPC). The sequence came from a woman aged 18 to 35 with alopecia areata. Some clones in this sample may be carry-over from other donors' samples. The CDR3, as DNA: TGTGCCAGCAGCTTAGAGGTATCAGGGCAGGGCCGCCAGCCCCAGCATTTT. Translation gives CASSLEVSGQGRQPQHF.